The TCR beta chain under discussion was sequenced for a study of shared clonotypes between healthy human individuals. The wider study: In total, the donors were a couple of women and a few men aged 18 to 49. The study's findings and limits: Memory subsets generally showed lower estimated richness than naive subsets. Unshared clonotypes carried lower generation probabilities than those common to all four donors. Naive CD4 clonotype sharing across a few donors was 4% to 5.5%.

Comments on this clone: The antigen remains undetermined.

The length of the CDR3 is 14 residues. Trimming left V 2 bases short and J 0 bases short, with 7 bases between. In germline, CDR1 is LNHNV, CDR2 YYDKDF (reference sequence). Sequencing was performed with immunoSEQ multiplex PCR; in TCRdb, only in-frame clones are kept and a portion is missing. Seen here are about 340,000 clones, less than 75% observed once, and the top ten hold less than 11%. Sequenced: memory CD4+ T cells sorted from blood. Indicated subset: CD45RA-negative fraction. The rearrangement joins TRBV15 to TRBJ1-2; no clear D. This clonotype was obtained from a man aged 25 to 40 in good health. CDR3 in DNA: TGTGCCACCAGCAGACAACGAGCTAACTATGGCTACACCTTC. Translation: CATSRQRANYGYTF.